This T cell receptor (beta chain) originates from a study of shared T cell receptors in the human thymus. CDR3 length equals 20 residues. Germline trimming cut 1 base from V and 0 bases from J; bases unmatched to any gene: 13. Per the germline V gene, CDR1 is SGHNT and CDR2 is YENEEA. Only in-frame clones appear in the TCRdb table, and some are missing; sequencing was by immunoSEQ multiplex PCR. Here the sample spans roughly 660,000 clones, over 75% being singletons. The same sample was also used in a study of human thymus T cells. That report adds: Corrective cardiac surgery supplied the resected thymus tissue. Biased V and J segment usage appeared in thymus and peripheral blood. Related studies found that unrelated individuals share highly overlapping thymic repertoires.

Source material: thymocytes. The chain recombines TRBV11-3 with TRBJ2-3, with 10 bases identical to TRBD2. The origin of this receptor is a boy in the first two years of life with a congenital heart defect. CDR3 nucleotide sequence: TGTGCCAGCAGCTTAGTCAGGGTAGCGGGAGGCCCACATAGCACAGATACGCAGTATTTT. Protein sequence: CASSLVRVAGGPHSTDTQYF.